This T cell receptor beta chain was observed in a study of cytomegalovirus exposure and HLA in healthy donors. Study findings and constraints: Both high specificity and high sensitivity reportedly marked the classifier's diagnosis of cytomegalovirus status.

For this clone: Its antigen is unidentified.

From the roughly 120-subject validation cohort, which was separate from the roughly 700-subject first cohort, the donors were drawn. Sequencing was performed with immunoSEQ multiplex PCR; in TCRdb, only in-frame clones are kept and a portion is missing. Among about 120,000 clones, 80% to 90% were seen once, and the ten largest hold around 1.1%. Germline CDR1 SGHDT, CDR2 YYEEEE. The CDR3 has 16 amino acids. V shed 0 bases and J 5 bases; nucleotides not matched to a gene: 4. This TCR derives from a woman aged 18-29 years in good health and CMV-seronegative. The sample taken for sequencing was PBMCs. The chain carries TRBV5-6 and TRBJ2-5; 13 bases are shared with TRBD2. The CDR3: CASSLGLAGGYETQYF. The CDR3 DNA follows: TGTGCCAGCAGCTTGGGACTAGCGGGAGGTTATGAGACCCAGTACTTC.